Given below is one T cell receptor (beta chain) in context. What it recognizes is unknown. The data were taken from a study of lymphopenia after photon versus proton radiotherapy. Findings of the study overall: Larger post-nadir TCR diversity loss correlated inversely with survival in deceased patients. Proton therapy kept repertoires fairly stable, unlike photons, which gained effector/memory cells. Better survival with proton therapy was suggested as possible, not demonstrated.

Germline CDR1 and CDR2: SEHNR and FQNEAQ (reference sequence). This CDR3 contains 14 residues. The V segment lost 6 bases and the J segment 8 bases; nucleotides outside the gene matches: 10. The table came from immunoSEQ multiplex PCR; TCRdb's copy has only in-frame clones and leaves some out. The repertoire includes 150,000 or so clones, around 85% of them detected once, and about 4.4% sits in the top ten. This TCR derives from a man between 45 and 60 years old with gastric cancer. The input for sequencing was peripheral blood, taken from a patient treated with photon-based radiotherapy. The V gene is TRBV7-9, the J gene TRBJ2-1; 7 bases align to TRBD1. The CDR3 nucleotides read TGTGCCAGCAGTCCCCGACAGGGTGGCGATGAGCAGTTCTTC. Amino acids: CASSPRQGGDEQFF.